These 16 T cell receptor beta chains were sequenced from one sample in a study of T-cell reconstitution after alpha-beta-depleted transplantation in children listed by TCRdb under 2016. To prepare the library, PCR was applied. Data came from an Illumina HiSeq 2500. TCR library preparation used molecular barcoding, with unique molecular identifiers applied to normalize quantification of the TCRbeta repertoire. TCRdb itself trimmed the public reads at Q25 with fastp, ran MiXCR and retained productive beta chains. Rows merge per CDR3 protein into single entries with the most common DNA and genes. This sample gives tens of thousands of distinct CDR3 sequences in total; just under 7.5% of them show up just once. The top ten hold approximately 2.3% of the sample. The sample here was PBMCs from the stem cell graft donor, taken from the stem cell graft. These TCRs come from a human donor who donated a stem cell graft to a child with acute lymphoblastic leukemia.

This clonotype was counted at least ten times. The chain joins TRBV20-1 to TRBJ2-1; 14 bases are a match to TRBD2. The CDR3 loop spans 15 amino acids. The V and J ends lost 6 bases and 8 bases, in that order; junction bases with no gene match: 9. The germline gives CDR1 DFQATT, CDR2 SNEGSKA (reference sequence). CDR3 bases: TGCAGTGCGAGCACCGGGACTAGCGGGAGCTATGAGCAGTTCTTC. It yields the protein CSASTGTSGSYEQFF.

At least ten counts were recorded for this clonotype. This chain joins TRBV28 and TRBJ1-3; D gene uncertain. Germline-derived CDR1 and CDR2 are MDHEN and SYDVKM. Trimming cost V 3 bases and J 0 bases, with 15 bases left between them. This CDR3 region has 17 residues. The CDR3 loop reads CASSLFGKGRSGNTIYF. CDR3 coding DNA: TGTGCCAGCAGTTTGTTTGGAAAGGGTCGCTCTGGAAACACCATATATTTT. Based on the CDR3 plus reference TRBV28 and TRBJ1-3, the full variable domain is DVKVTQSSRYLVKRTGEKVFLECVQDMDHENMFWYRQDPGLGLRLIYFSYDVKMKEKGDIPEGYSVSREKKERFSLILESASTNQTSMYLCASSLFGKGRSGNTIYFGEGSWLTVV.

At least ten counts were recorded for this clonotype. The J gene is TRBJ1-6, the V gene TRBV12-3 or TRBV12-4, with D tentatively TRBD1 (5 bases). CDR3 length: 14 residues. Trimming removed 7 bases from V and 4 bases from J, with 11 bases in between. CDR3 amino acids: CASTLGVYNSPLHF. CDR3 bases: TGTGCCAGCACCCTAGGGGTTTATAATTCACCCCTCCACTTT.

At least ten counts were recorded for this clonotype. This chain joins TRBV5-5 and TRBJ2-3, with 11 bases matching TRBD2. Losses at the gene ends were 1 base for V and 1 base for J; bases not matched to a gene: 5. This CDR3 has 17 residues. The germline V gene encodes CDR1 SGHKS and CDR2 YYEKEE (reference sequence). The CDR3, as DNA: TGTGCCAGCAGCTTGATACCGACTAGCGGGGGCACAGATACGCAGTATTTT. The encoded protein is CASSLIPTSGGTDTQYF.

V usage is TRBV12-3 or TRBV12-4 and J usage is TRBJ1-2; tentative D call: TRBD1 (6 bases). There are 15 residues in the CDR3. The V end lost 6 bases, the J end lost 0 bases, and 14 bases lay between the germline ends. The CDR3 region has the DNA TGTGCCAGCAGCCCTAGGACAGAGTCTAACTATGGCTACACCTTC. Its protein product is CASSPRTESNYGYTF.

In this sample, this clonotype turned up many times. The rearrangement links TRBV5-1 to TRBJ2-3, with 7 bases matching TRBD2. The CDR3 loop spans 15 amino acids. Germline trimming cut 1 base from V and 4 bases from J; bases unmatched to any gene: 6. Germline lookup yields CDR1 SGHRS and CDR2 YFSETQ. The CDR3 sequence: CASSLRLAGADTQYF. CDR3 bases: TGCGCCAGCAGCTTGCGACTAGCTGGCGCAGATACGCAGTATTTT.

In this sample, this clonotype turned up many times. The gene calls are TRBV28 and TRBJ2-2, with TRBD2 identical over 11 bases. V dropped 6 bases and J dropped 4; count of bases not matched to a gene: 7. There are 16 residues in the CDR3. CDR1 is MDHEN and CDR2 is SYDVKM in the germline V gene. CDR3 sequence (DNA): TGTGCCAGCAGCCCTATTAGCGGGAGGGCCACCGGGGAGCTGTTTTTT. Residues: CASSPISGRATGELFF. The whole variable domain, filled in from reference TRBV28 and TRBJ2-2, reads DVKVTQSSRYLVKRTGEKVFLECVQDMDHENMFWYRQDPGLGLRLIYFSYDVKMKEKGDIPEGYSVSREKKERFSLILESASTNQTSMYLCASSPISGRATGELFFGEGSRLTVL.

The chain employs TRBV4-1 and TRBJ1-1; D is uncertain. The CDR3 spans 15 residues. Trimming removed 2 bases from V and 2 bases from J, with 12 bases in between. Germline assignment: CDR1 MGHRA and CDR2 YSYEKL. CDR3 DNA sequence: TGCGCCAGCAGCCAAACATGGGCCCCAAACACTGAAGCTTTCTTT. This gives the protein CASSQTWAPNTEAFF.

This rearrangement joins TRBV7-6 to TRBJ2-5, with D maybe TRBD2 (7 bases). The CDR3 covers 15 residues. With 3 bases removed from V and 2 bases from J, the gap between germline ends came to 13 bases. Germline V lookup: CDR1 SGHVS, CDR2 FNYEAQ. CDR3 in amino acids: CASSLGGPLQETQYF. For the CDR3, the DNA is TGTGCCAGCAGCTTGGGGGGGCCGCTGCAAGAGACCCAGTACTTC.

This clonotype showed up many times. The chain uses TRBV5-1 and TRBJ2-7, with a tentative D call TRBD2 (7 bases). The CDR3 is made up of 16 amino acids. CDR1 SGHRS and CDR2 YFSETQ come from the germline V gene. V lost 2 bases, J lost 5 bases, and 20 bases lay in between. Here the CDR3 reads CASSFPRGGGKDEQYF. For the CDR3, the DNA is TGCGCCAGCAGCTTCCCTCGAGGGGGGGGGAAGGACGAGCAGTACTTC.

This clonotype showed up many times. The chain couples TRBV20-1 to TRBJ2-1, with 11 bases lining up with TRBD2. Losses at the gene ends were 0 bases for V and 9 bases for J; bases not matched to a gene: 7. CDR1 is DFQATT and CDR2 is SNEGSKA in the germline V gene (reference sequence). The CDR3 contains 15 residues. This CDR3 is CSARDLGLAVGEQFF. The CDR3 region has the DNA TGCAGTGCTAGAGATCTGGGACTAGCGGTCGGTGAGCAGTTCTTC.

This clonotype has ten or more counts. The V call is TRBV6-2 or TRBV6-3, the J call TRBJ2-5; the match to TRBD2 covers 12 bases. The CDR3 runs to 15 residues. V lost 7 bases to trimming and J lost 5 bases; unmatched junction nucleotides: 8. Germline V gene lookup returns CDR1 MNHEY and CDR2 SVGEGT. The CDR3 nucleotides are TGTGCCAGCAAACGGACTAGCGGGGTTTGGGAGACCCAGTACTTC. This sequence encodes CASKRTSGVWETQYF.

This clonotype came up many times. The V gene is TRBV7-8, the J gene TRBJ1-5; weak D call: TRBD1 (5 bases). Trimming took off 5 bases at V and 0 bases at J, with 11 bases between the two ends. The CDR3 has 15 residues. In germline, CDR1 is SGHVS, CDR2 FQNEAQ. The CDR3 DNA is TGTGCCAGCAGCACTCGACAGACTAGCAATCAGCCCCAGCATTTT. It translates to CASSTRQTSNQPQHF.

The rearrangement uses TRBV29-1 and TRBJ2-1; 10 bases fit TRBD2. V lost 2 bases to trimming and J lost 2 bases; unmatched junction nucleotides: 6. This CDR3 is built from 16 residues. Germline V gene lookup returns CDR1 SQVTM and CDR2 ANQGSEA. In nucleotides, the CDR3 is TGCAGCGTTGAAAGTCCCCTAGCGGGGGCCTACAATGAGCAGTTCTTC. This encodes CSVESPLAGAYNEQFF.

At least ten counts were recorded for this clonotype. The chain couples TRBV5-1 to TRBJ1-6; a possible D gene is TRBD1 (5 bases). The CDR3 runs 17 residues. The germline gives CDR1 SGHRS, CDR2 YFSETQ. Trimming cost V 4 bases and J 2 bases, with 16 bases left between them. The CDR3 DNA reads as TGCGCCAGCAGCATGCATACGGGACGGGCCTATAATTCACCCCTCCACTTT. This translates into CASSMHTGRAYNSPLHF.

Only a few counts were recorded for this clonotype. The genes are TRBV29-1 and TRBJ2-7; D ambiguous. The germline V gene has CDR1 SQVTM and CDR2 ANQGSEA. V lost 0 bases to trimming and J lost 6 bases, with 6 bases between them. The CDR3 consists of 11 residues. CDR3: CSVEDLGEQYF. CDR3 sequence (DNA): TGCAGCGTTGAAGATTTAGGCGAGCAGTACTTC.